The clone carrying this T cell receptor beta chain was detected only a few times. This record belongs to a study of lung T cells in sarcoidosis with Löfgren's syndrome. Across the study: Löfgren's syndrome patients were the main repertoire analysis focus.

V shed 3 bases, J shed 5 bases, and the junction held 12 bases outside the gene matches. The CDR3 length is 17 residues. CDR1 is SGHDT, CDR2 YYEEEE, per germline. TCRdb called the reads again in MiXCR, with one record for every CDR3 protein. The table has approximately 20,000 distinct CDR3 sequences, about 20% seen once. Sequenced: CD4+ T cells from PBMCs. This receptor was taken from a human donor with sarcoidosis (Löfgren's syndrome or another form), or a control subject (not recorded which). J is TRBJ2-5 and V is TRBV5-6; TRBD2 matches 11 bases. The CDR3, as DNA: TGTGCCAGCAGCTCCTCTAGCGGGGGGCGACTACAGGAGACCCAGTACTTC. It yields the protein CASSSSSGGRLQETQYF.